These 16 T cell receptor beta chains share one sample of origin, sequenced in a study of CD8 T cells in Susac syndrome. RNA was extracted with the RNeasy kit, and a quantity of roughly 0.45 to 1 ug was reverse transcribed using random hexamers. TCRdb re-derived calls from the immunoSEQ multiplex PCR reads in MiXCR, one entry per CDR3 protein. The sample yields 120,000 to 150,000 distinct CDR3 sequences, less than 95% seen once. The sequenced sample consisted of CD4+ T cells from PBMCs. These receptors were obtained from a human donor in good health.

The chain carries TRBV6-6 and TRBJ1-6; D is uncertain. CDR1 is MNHNY and CDR2 is SVGAGI in the germline V gene (reference sequence). CDR3 size: 12 residues. Trimming removed 0 bases at V and 10 bases at J, with 4 bases between. CDR3 sequence (DNA): TGTGCCAGCAGTTACTCGAGCTCACCCCTCCACTTT. Its translation is CASSYSSSPLHF.

This sequence joins TRBV27 and TRBJ2-7, with D hard to call. Trimming removed 3 bases at V and 3 bases at J, with 12 bases between. CDR1 and CDR2 from the germline V gene are MNHEY and SMNVEV (reference sequence). The CDR3 runs 14 residues. The CDR3 loop reads CASSFRRLNYEQYF. The CDR3 nucleotides read TGTGCCAGCAGTTTTCGGAGACTCAACTACGAGCAGTACTTC.

The rearrangement joins TRBV3-1 to TRBJ1-2; possibly TRBD1 for D (6 bases). Trimming removed 1 base from V and 7 bases from J, with 16 bases in between. Germline V gene data show CDR1 as LGHDT and CDR2 as YNNKEL (reference sequence). The CDR3 contains 15 residues. The chain's CDR3 is CASSQGAGALGGYTF. The CDR3 DNA reads TGTGCCAGCAGCCAAGGCGCGGGGGCTCTGGGTGGCTACACCTTC.

The V and J genes are TRBV6-7 and TRBJ1-6, with D uncertain. TRBV6-7 is flagged as an ORF with uncertain function. CDR3 length: 12 residues. V was clipped by 9 bases and J by 5 bases, with 8 bases between them. CDR3 DNA: TGTGCCAGACAGAGGGATAATTCACCCCTCCACTTT. Protein sequence: CARQRDNSPLHF.

The chain is built from TRBV19 and TRBJ1-5, with TRBD1 identical over 8 bases. The CDR3 sequence is 14 residues long. The germline CDR1 and CDR2 sequences are LNHDA and SQIVND (reference sequence). J was trimmed by 8 bases and V by 5 bases; bases with no gene match: 8. Written as DNA, the CDR3 is TGTGCCAGTAGTTCAGACAGGGGCAAGGAGCCCCAGCATTTT. Translation gives CASSSDRGKEPQHF.

The chain couples TRBV5-4 to TRBJ1-4; the match to TRBD1 covers 10 bases. V trimming: 4 bases; J trimming: 2 bases; junction bases outside the gene matches: 5. The CDR3 totals 16 residues. Per germline, CDR1 SGHNT and CDR2 YYREEE (reference sequence). CDR3 nucleotide sequence: TGTGCCAGCAGCCCGGGACAGGGGAGGACTAATGAAAAACTGTTTTTT. It is translated as CASSPGQGRTNEKLFF.

The gene calls are TRBV20-1 and TRBJ2-7, with a tentative D call TRBD1 (5 bases). This CDR3 region has 13 residues. CDR1 and CDR2 from the germline V gene are DFQATT and SNEGSKA (reference sequence). The ends were cut back, 6 bases at V and 5 bases at J, with 17 bases in the middle. The CDR3 sequence is CSAAIDSVDEQYF. The CDR3 coding sequence is TGCAGTGCGGCGATAGACAGCGTCGACGAGCAGTACTTC.

The chain uses TRBV11-2 and TRBJ1-1; D not certain. The V end lost 3 bases, the J end lost 5 bases, and 10 bases lay between the germline ends. This CDR3 comprises 13 residues. Per the germline V gene, CDR1 is SGHAT and CDR2 is FQNNGV. Written as DNA, the CDR3 is TGTGCCAGCAGCTTGGATGGTTGGACTGAAGCTTTCTTT. It specifies CASSLDGWTEAFF.

In DNA, the CDR3 is TGCAGTGCTAGAGCCCCCCCGGGACACATTAATCAGCCCCAGCATTTT. Amino acids: CSARAPPGHINQPQHF. The V and J genes are TRBV20-1 and TRBJ1-5, with D perhaps matching TRBD1 (6 bases). This CDR3 spans 16 amino acids. V gave up 1 base and J gave up 4 bases, with 17 bases separating them. Germline V gene lookup returns CDR1 DFQATT and CDR2 SNEGSKA (reference sequence).

V gene TRBV28 combines with J gene TRBJ1-1; a possible D gene is TRBD1 (5 bases). The ends were cut back, 7 bases at V and 11 bases at J, with 17 bases in the middle. Germline CDR1 MDHEN, CDR2 SYDVKM. This CDR3 comprises 12 residues. As DNA, the CDR3 is TGTGCCAGCACTGGAGGGGCGCGGGTGGCTTTCTTT. Protein: CASTGGARVAFF.

The chain uses TRBV5-4 and TRBJ2-6; 9 nucleotides line up with TRBD1. Germline CDR1 reads SGHNT; CDR2 reads YYREEE (reference sequence). The trim removed 0 bases at V and 1 base at J, leaving 5 bases unmatched. The CDR3 extends over 18 amino acids. Here the CDR3 reads CASSLGDRALSGANVLTF. CDR3 coding DNA: TGTGCCAGCAGCTTGGGGGACAGGGCCCTTTCTGGGGCCAACGTCCTGACTTTC.

The chain has TRBV19 and TRBJ1-1; tentative D call: TRBD1 (6 bases). Trimming took off 7 bases at V and 0 bases at J, with 18 bases between the two ends. Germline-derived CDR1 and CDR2 are LNHDA and SQIVND (reference sequence). This CDR3 has 16 residues. The CDR3, as DNA: TGTGCCAGTATGGGCCGGGACAAGACGTTGAACACTGAAGCTTTCTTT. Its protein is CASMGRDKTLNTEAFF.

The chain is built from TRBV9 and TRBJ2-1; no clear D gene. The CDR3 is 16 residues long. Germline V CDR1 and CDR2: SGDLS, YYNGEE. The V and J ends lost 0 bases and 3 bases respectively, with 13 bases between them. The CDR3 region is CASSVAPGPYYNEQFF. As DNA, the CDR3 is TGTGCCAGCAGCGTAGCTCCTGGACCGTACTACAATGAGCAGTTCTTC.

V usage is TRBV3-1 and J usage is TRBJ1-2, with D possibly matching TRBD1 (6 bases). In germline, CDR1 is LGHDT, CDR2 YNNKEL (reference sequence). CDR3 size: 13 residues. The V end was cut by 6 bases, the J end by 7 bases, with 15 bases between. The CDR3 DNA is TGTGCCAGCAGTCAACAGGGCTTTCGTGGCTACACCTTC. Amino acid sequence: CASSQQGFRGYTF. The variable domain in full, completed from reference TRBV3-1 and TRBJ1-2, reads DTAVSQTPKYLVTQMGNDKSIKCEQNLGHDTMYWYKQDSKKFLKIMFSYNNKELIINETVPNRFSPKSPDKAHLNLHINSLELGDSAVYFCASSQQGFRGYTFGSGTRLTVV.

This clonotype has a single count. The chain is built from TRBV25-1 and TRBJ2-7; TRBD1 agrees at 7 bases. This CDR3 region has 13 residues. V gave up 6 bases and J gave up 6 bases; unmatched junction bases: 8. Germline V lookup: CDR1 MGHDK, CDR2 SYGVNS. The CDR3 DNA reads TGTGCCAGCAGCAGGGGGACGGGGTTCGAGCAGTACTTC. Its translation is CASSRGTGFEQYF.

The chain combines TRBV4-1 with TRBJ2-7; D unresolved. Trimming took off 4 bases at V and 5 bases at J, with 15 bases between the two ends. The CDR3 is made up of 14 amino acids. Germline V gives CDR1 MGHRA, CDR2 YSYEKL. The chain's CDR3 is CASSLNPQRDEQYF. CDR3 DNA: TGCGCCAGCAGCCTGAACCCCCAACGCGACGAGCAGTACTTC.